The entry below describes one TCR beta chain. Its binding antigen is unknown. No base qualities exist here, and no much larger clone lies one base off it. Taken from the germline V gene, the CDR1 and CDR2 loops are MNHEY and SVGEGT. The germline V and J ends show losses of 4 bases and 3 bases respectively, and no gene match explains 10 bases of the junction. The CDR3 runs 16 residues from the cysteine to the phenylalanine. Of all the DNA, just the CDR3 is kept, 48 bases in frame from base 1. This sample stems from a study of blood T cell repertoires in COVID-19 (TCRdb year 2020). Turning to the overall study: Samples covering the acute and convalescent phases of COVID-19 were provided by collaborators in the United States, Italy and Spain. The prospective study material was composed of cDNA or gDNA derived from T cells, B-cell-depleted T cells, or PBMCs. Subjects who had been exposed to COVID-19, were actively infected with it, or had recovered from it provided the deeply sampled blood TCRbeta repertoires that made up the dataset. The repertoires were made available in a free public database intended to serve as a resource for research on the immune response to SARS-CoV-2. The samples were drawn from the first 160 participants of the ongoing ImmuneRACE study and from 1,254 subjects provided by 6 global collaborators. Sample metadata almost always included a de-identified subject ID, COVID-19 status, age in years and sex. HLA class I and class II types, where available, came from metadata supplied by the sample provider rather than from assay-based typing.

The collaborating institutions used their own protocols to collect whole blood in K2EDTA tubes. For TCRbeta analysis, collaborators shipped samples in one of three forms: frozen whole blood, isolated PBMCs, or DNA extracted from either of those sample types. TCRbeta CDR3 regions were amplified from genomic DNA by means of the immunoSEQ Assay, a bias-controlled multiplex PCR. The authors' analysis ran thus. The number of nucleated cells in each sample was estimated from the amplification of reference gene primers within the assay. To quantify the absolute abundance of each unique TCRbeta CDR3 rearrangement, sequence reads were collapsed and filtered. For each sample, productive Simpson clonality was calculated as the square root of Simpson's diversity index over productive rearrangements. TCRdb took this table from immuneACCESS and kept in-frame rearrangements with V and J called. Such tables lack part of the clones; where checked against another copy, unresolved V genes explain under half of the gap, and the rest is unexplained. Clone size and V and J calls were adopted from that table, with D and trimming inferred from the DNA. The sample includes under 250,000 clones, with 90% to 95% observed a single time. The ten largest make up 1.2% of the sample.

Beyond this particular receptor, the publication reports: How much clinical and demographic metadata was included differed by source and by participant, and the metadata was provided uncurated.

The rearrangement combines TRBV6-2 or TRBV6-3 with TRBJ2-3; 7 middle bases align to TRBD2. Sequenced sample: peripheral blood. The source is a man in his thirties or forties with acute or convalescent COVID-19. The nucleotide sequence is TGTGCCAGCAGTTCTAGGGGCGGGAGTAGGACAGATACGCAGTATTTT. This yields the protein CASSSRGGSRTDTQYF.